This T cell receptor (beta chain) appears in the sequencing data of a study of T-cell memory formation after mild COVID-19. Study information: TCR clustering was largely donor specific.

The CDR3 is made up of 15 amino acids. Germline V gene lookup returns CDR1 PRHDT and CDR2 FYEKMQ (reference sequence). The ends were cut back, 10 bases at V and 3 bases at J, with 22 bases in the middle. Via MiXCR, TCRdb re-called the 5' RACE reads, giving one row per CDR3 protein. The profile shows fewer than 650,000 distinct CDR3 sequences, about a fifth of them singletons. Overall study findings and caveats: Clones that contracted from day 15 to 85 had balanced CD4/CD8; later expanders were CD4+ biased.

A single count supports this clonotype. Antigen: not known. This chain uses TRBV13 with TRBJ2-7; TRBD2 is a possible D gene (6 bases). The source is an adult woman who had mild COVID-19 (a few samples of this study predate the infection). Cell type and time point are not known. The sequenced sample consisted of PBMCs or a T cell subset sorted from them (not recorded which). The CDR3 bases are TGTGCCACGACCTCGGGGGAGAGACCCATCTACGAGCAGTACTTC. Its protein product is CATTSGERPIYEQYF.